Listed here are 7 T cell receptor beta chains from one sample, sequenced in a study of spatial heterogeneity in lung cancer (dated by TCRdb to about 2019). Library method: 5' RACE. The instrument was a NextSeq 500. The public sequencing data were trimmed at Q25 with fastp and processed into clonotypes with MiXCR by TCRdb, which kept only in-frame beta chains. Under each unique CDR3 protein, matching rows form one entry showing the most common genes and DNA. The sample records 30,000 to 45,000 distinct CDR3 sequences, approximately 7.5% of which are singletons. 25% to 35% of the sample lies in the top ten. The time point label, as the study defines it: sample taken at primary tumor resection. Sequencing used PBMCs, obtained at surgery. Receptor source: a male donor with early-stage non-small cell lung cancer.

This clonotype showed up many times. The rearrangement uses TRBV18 and TRBJ1-1; D is uncertain. The CDR3 runs 13 residues. V lost 2 bases to trimming and J lost 4 bases, with 8 bases between them. Germline V gene sequence: CDR1 KGHSH, CDR2 LQKENI. For the CDR3, the DNA is TGTGCCAGCTCACCAGGAGGGATCACTGAAGCTTTCTTT. Translating it yields CASSPGGITEAFF.

This chain connects TRBV7-2 to TRBJ2-1; D is uncertain. CDR3 length equals 12 residues. CDR1 is SGHTA, CDR2 FQGNSA, per germline. The V end lost 1 base, the J end lost 12 bases, and 10 bases lay between the germline ends. CDR3 sequence (DNA): TGTGCCAGCAGCTTAGACGCCCCGCGGCAGTTCTTC. Amino acids: CASSLDAPRQFF.

Regarding this clonotype: Since a much larger clone is just one base distant, this may be a read error. The chain joins TRBV7-6 to TRBJ2-3, with 9 bases fitting TRBD2. The V segment lost 5 bases and the J segment 4 bases; nucleotides outside the gene matches: 10. CDR3 size: 16 residues. Germline lookup yields CDR1 SGHVS and CDR2 FNYEAQ. CDR3 DNA sequence: TGTGCCAGCAGCCTAGGGTCTAGCGGGGTTGCAGATACGCAGTATTTT. This translates into CASSLGSSGVADTQYF.

This clonotype occurred a few times. The CDR3 coding sequence is TGTGCCAGCAGTACCAGGATAGACAGAATGAACACTGAAGCTTTCTTT. It yields the protein CASSTRIDRMNTEAFF. The rearrangement uses TRBV6-6 and TRBJ1-1; a possible D gene is TRBD1 (5 bases). Looked up from germline, CDR1 is MNHNY and CDR2 is SVGAGI (reference sequence). V was trimmed by 5 bases and J by 0 bases, leaving 16 bases between them. The CDR3 consists of 16 residues.

This clonotype was detected many times. The chain couples TRBV4-2 to TRBJ1-5; TRBD1 aligns across 7 bases. The V and J ends lost 6 bases and 3 bases, in that order; junction bases with no gene match: 11. The CDR3 totals 16 residues. CDR1 is LGHNA, CDR2 YNFKEQ, per germline. The chain's CDR3 is CASRSNRGGDNQPQHF. The CDR3 nucleotides are TGTGCCAGCAGGTCTAACAGGGGAGGGGACAATCAGCCCCAGCATTTT.

Many counts were recorded for this clonotype. The rearrangement links TRBV27 to TRBJ1-5; 7 bases fit TRBD1. From germline, CDR1 is MNHEY and CDR2 SMNVEV (reference sequence). The junction had 5 bases not matched to a gene; V was cut back by 4 bases and J by 2 bases. The CDR3 extends over 15 amino acids. Here the CDR3 reads CASSSQGGGNQPQHF. Written as DNA, the CDR3 is TGTGCCAGCAGTTCGCAGGGGGGCGGCAATCAGCCCCAGCATTTT.

This clonotype was counted many times. The gene calls are TRBV11-3 and TRBJ2-1; 9 nucleotides align to TRBD2. V lost 4 bases, J lost 9 bases, and 16 bases stayed unmatched. This CDR3 contains 17 residues. Germline lookup yields CDR1 SGHNT and CDR2 YENEEA. CDR3 coding DNA: TGTGCCAGCAGCTCGCGAGAGGAGACTAGCGGCCTACGTGAGCAGTTCTTC. This sequence encodes CASSSREETSGLREQFF.